This T cell receptor beta chain originates from a study of T cells in Graves' hyperthyroidism and ophthalmopathy. Trimming took 1 base from V and 2 from J, leaving 21 bases between them. The CDR3 loop spans 18 amino acids. Germline CDR1 is SGDLS and CDR2 is YYNGEE. Using RNA transcripts as the source, TCR beta CDR3 regions were amplified. Primed by the HTBI set, a first-round RT-PCR was run on the TCR CDR3. TCRdb reprocessed the multiplex PCR reads with MiXCR, giving one entry per CDR3 protein. The sample lists some 690,000 distinct CDR3 sequences; 15% to 20% were seen once. The PBMCs were taken from approximately 11 ml of fresh peripheral blood. This clonotype was found many times. Its antigen is as yet unknown. Study-level points and caveats: Ophthalmopathy was told apart from stable hyperthyroidism by a 13 V-J model. Most thyroid clonotypes that were expanded above 0.001 also turned up in blood.

The sample was blood. The chain combines TRBV9 with TRBJ2-5; D is perhaps TRBD2 (6 bases). This clonotype was obtained from a man between 50 and 59 years old with Graves' hyperthyroidism. The CDR3 is CASSVRYPAGRHQETQYF. In DNA form, the CDR3 reads TGTGCCAGCAGCGTAAGATATCCGGCGGGGAGACATCAAGAGACCCAGTACTTC. Full variable domain (missing parts from reference TRBV9 and TRBJ2-5): DSGVTQTPKHLITATGQRVTLRCSPRSGDLSVYWYQQSLDQGLQFLIQYYNGEERAKGNILERFSAQQFPDLHSELNLSSLELGDSALYFCASSVRYPAGRHQETQYFGPGTRLLVL.